This TCR beta chain was found in a study of cytomegalovirus exposure and HLA in healthy donors. Study-level findings and limits: Clonal expansion, a later analysis showed, was greater in HLA-associated TCR beta chains than in equally common others. The only immune exposure information that was available was CMV serostatus. Altogether, 150 to 200 TCR beta chains were recorded as cytomegalovirus-associated.

PCR amplification relied on 60 Vbeta primers (plus 13 Jbeta primers). Profiled with immunoSEQ multiplex PCR; TCRdb holds only in-frame clones, not every one. The sample contains over 150,000 clones, 60% to 80% of which appear only once. Although they were nominally healthy when sampled, donors likely had unrecorded immune exposures. To note about this clone: Its specificity is unknown.

This CDR3 spans 14 amino acids. CDR1 and CDR2 (germline): LNHDA, SQIVND (reference sequence). The junction had 3 bases not matched to a gene; V was cut back by 3 bases and J by 6 bases. The TCR was taken from a man between 25 and 39 years old in good health and CMV-seropositive. The specimen sequenced was PBMCs. The rearrangement links TRBV19 to TRBJ2-2; 8 bases map to TRBD1. CDR3 sequence: CASSIYRGSGELFF. DNA for the CDR3: TGTGCCAGTAGTATTTACAGGGGGTCCGGGGAGCTGTTTTTT.